The 31 T cell receptor beta chains below all came from one sample that was sequenced in a study of shared clonotypes between healthy human individuals. Clones were read by immunoSEQ multiplex PCR, and TCRdb kept only the in-frame ones, dropping some. The sample lists about 1 million clones, around 76% occurring once. Sample: memory CD4+ T cells sorted from blood. Subset indicated: CD45RA-negative fraction. The receptor set was obtained from a man aged 18 to 30 in good health.

The V call is TRBV18, the J call TRBJ1-1; D call uncertain. This CDR3 is built from 15 residues. Germline V CDR1 and CDR2: KGHSH, LQKENI. Deletions cut 1 base from V and 1 base from J, with 10 bases between. The CDR3 region has the DNA TGTGCCAGCTCACCACTCTCTCAGACGAACACTGAAGCTTTCTTT. This codes for CASSPLSQTNTEAFF.

This chain links TRBV11-1 with TRBJ2-4; D is uncertain. The V end was cut by 3 bases, the J end by 0 bases, with 9 bases between. CDR1 and CDR2 from the germline V gene are SGHAT and FQDESV (reference sequence). The CDR3 extends over 15 amino acids. The CDR3 DNA is TGTGCCAGCAGCTTGGCTCCTCTAGCCAAAAACATTCAGTACTTC. Its translation: CASSLAPLAKNIQYF.

The CDR3 spells CAWGTGTGDEKLFF. CDR3 nucleotide sequence: TGTGCCTGGGGGACCGGGACAGGGGACGAAAAACTGTTTTTT. This sequence joins TRBV30 and TRBJ1-4; TRBD1 matches at 10 bases. V lost 5 bases to trimming and J lost 8 bases; unmatched junction nucleotides: 8. The CDR3 covers 14 residues. Germline loops: CDR1 GTSNPN, CDR2 SVGIG (reference sequence).

The chain employs TRBV6-5 and TRBJ1-6; tentatively, D is TRBD1 (6 bases). Germline CDR1 and CDR2: MNHEY and SVGAGI. V was shortened by 4 bases and J by 11 bases, with 21 bases between the two germline ends. The CDR3 is 16 residues long. DNA of the CDR3: TGTGCCAGCAGTTGGGGCAGCGTTGGGGGGGGCGCACCCCTCCACTTT. The encoded protein is CASSWGSVGGGAPLHF.

Only a few counts were recorded for this clone. The chain couples TRBV7-2 to TRBJ2-7, with 10 bases identical to TRBD2. Germline CDR1 is SGHTA and CDR2 is FQGNSA. Unmatched junction bases numbered 5, after V lost 6 bases and J lost 0 bases. The CDR3 is made up of 15 amino acids. CDR3: CASRDVAGGSYEQYF. CDR3 DNA: TGTGCCAGCAGAGACGTAGCGGGGGGCTCCTACGAGCAGTACTTC.

With respect to this clone: The sample holds other DNA sequences that translate to the same CDR3. The gene calls are TRBV18 and TRBJ2-7; D call uncertain. The CDR3 has 12 amino acids. Trimming left V 3 bases short and J 4 bases short, with 7 bases between. Germline values: CDR1 KGHSH, CDR2 LQKENI. The CDR3 loop reads CASSPTLYEQYF. The CDR3 region has the DNA TGTGCCAGCTCACCGACACTATACGAGCAGTACTTC.

The chain recombines TRBV7-9 with TRBJ2-7, with 7 bases lining up with TRBD2. The germline V gene encodes CDR1 SEHNR and CDR2 FQNEAQ (reference sequence). The CDR3 has 15 residues. J was trimmed by 5 bases and V by 5 bases; bases with no gene match: 12. The CDR3 DNA is TGTGCCAGCAGCGGTTGGGCCCGGGGGGAGGACGAGCAGTACTTC. Residues: CASSGWARGEDEQYF.

The chain joins TRBV10-2 to TRBJ2-3; no definite D call. Trimming stripped 6 bases from V and 3 bases from J, with 13 bases between. CDR1 is WSHSY and CDR2 is SAAADI in the germline V gene. The CDR3 spans 14 residues. The CDR3 nucleotides are TGCGCCAGCAGGGACCCCGGAAGGACAGATACGCAGTATTTT. Translation gives CASRDPGRTDTQYF.

The chain joins TRBV19 to TRBJ2-7, with D possibly being TRBD1 or TRBD2 (5 bases each). Germline V gene sequence: CDR1 LNHDA, CDR2 SQIVND (reference sequence). This CDR3 has 13 amino acids. Trimming removed 5 bases from V and 7 bases from J, with 15 bases in between. CDR3 nucleotide sequence: TGTGCCAGTAGTGCCGGGACCGTAGGGGAGCAGTACTTC. It specifies CASSAGTVGEQYF.

The rearrangement links TRBV6-1 to TRBJ1-1; a weak D match, TRBD1 (5 bases). V was trimmed by 4 bases and J by 1 base, leaving 10 bases between them. CDR3 length equals 14 residues. Germline V gene sequence: CDR1 MNHNS, CDR2 SASEGT. For the CDR3, the DNA is TGTGCCAGCAGTGCCGGGGCAGGGAACACTGAAGCTTTCTTT. It translates to CASSAGAGNTEAFF.

The chain links TRBV27 to TRBJ2-5; 7 nucleotides match TRBD2. Germline V gives CDR1 MNHEY, CDR2 SMNVEV (reference sequence). The CDR3 is 14 amino acids. V lost 0 bases, J lost 4 bases, and 2 bases stayed unmatched. CDR3 DNA: TGTGCCAGCAGTTTATCGGGGGGGGGAGAGACCCAGTACTTC. It yields the protein CASSLSGGGETQYF.

V and J are TRBV5-1 and TRBJ1-1, with a possible D match to TRBD1 (6 bases). Germline CDR1 is SGHRS and CDR2 is YFSETQ. V lost 7 bases to trimming and J lost 4 bases, with 14 bases between them. This CDR3 comprises 13 residues. CDR3 amino acids: CASSRGGSTEAFF. CDR3 DNA sequence: TGCGCCAGCTCTAGGGGGGGGAGCACTGAAGCTTTCTTT.

This chain joins TRBV19 and TRBJ2-2, with 13 bases identical to TRBD2. In germline, CDR1 is LNHDA, CDR2 SQIVND (reference sequence). The length of the CDR3 is 20 residues. The ends lost 3 bases at V and 2 bases at J; junction bases unmatched: 12. This chain's CDR3 is CASSIPRETSGRVNTGELFF. As DNA, the CDR3 is TGTGCCAGTAGTATCCCCCGGGAAACTAGCGGGAGGGTTAACACCGGGGAGCTGTTTTTT.

This clone has just a few counts. J is TRBJ1-2 and V is TRBV11-2; D remains ambiguous. The CDR3 runs 14 residues. Trimming took off 5 bases at V and 8 bases at J, with 18 bases between the two ends. The germline V gene encodes CDR1 SGHAT and CDR2 FQNNGV. CDR3 in DNA: TGTGCCAGCAGCCAGGCGTGGGGAATGCGGGGCTACACCTTC. Its protein product is CASSQAWGMRGYTF.

This clone has a handful of counts. The sample has other DNA sequences that encode this CDR3 too. The genes are TRBV5-1 and TRBJ1-4; 8 bases match TRBD1. V trimming: 4 bases; J trimming: 3 bases; junction bases outside the gene matches: 2. Germline V gene data show CDR1 as SGHRS and CDR2 as YFSETQ. The CDR3 runs to 14 residues. This CDR3 reads CASSPQGANEKLFF. CDR3 nucleotide sequence: TGCGCCAGCAGCCCACAGGGGGCTAATGAAAAACTGTTTTTT.

The table lists this clone with many counts. The V gene is TRBV10-2, the J gene TRBJ2-4; weak D call: TRBD2 (6 bases). The germline V gene encodes CDR1 WSHSY and CDR2 SAAADI. Trimming cost V 6 bases and J 3 bases, with 12 bases left between them. The CDR3 is made up of 14 amino acids. In nucleotides, the CDR3 is TGCGCCAGCAGGGTTGGGGGAGGCAAAAACATTCAGTACTTC. Protein sequence: CASRVGGGKNIQYF.

This chain joins TRBV28 and TRBJ2-7; a weak D match, TRBD2 (6 bases). The CDR3 runs 13 residues. Germline V gives CDR1 MDHEN, CDR2 SYDVKM. Trimming cost V 6 bases and J 3 bases, with 12 bases left between them. The CDR3 reads CASRTGLIYEQYF. The CDR3 DNA sequence: TGTGCCAGCAGGACGGGACTTATCTACGAGCAGTACTTC.

Only a few counts were recorded for this clone. The chain has TRBV28 and TRBJ1-2; 11 bases line up with TRBD1. With 6 bases clipped from V and 8 bases from J, the junction kept 32 bases outside the gene matches. The germline V gene has CDR1 MDHEN and CDR2 SYDVKM. The CDR3 has 22 amino acids. The CDR3 sequence: CASSPLVGPFGLLDRGLQGYTF. The CDR3 DNA reads as TGTGCCAGCAGCCCGCTGGTTGGACCCTTTGGCTTGTTGGACAGGGGGCTCCAAGGCTACACCTTC.

The sample holds many counts of this clone. This rearrangement joins TRBV5-1 to TRBJ2-1, with D hard to call. Germline-derived CDR1 and CDR2 are SGHRS and YFSETQ. The CDR3 extends over 14 amino acids. V was trimmed by 0 bases and J by 7 bases, leaving 11 bases between them. The CDR3 DNA reads as TGCGCCAGCAGCTTGGCCCCGTGGGTGAATGAGCAGTTCTTC. It translates to CASSLAPWVNEQFF.

This CDR3 reads CATSRAGSPNEKLFF. The DNA for the CDR3 is TGTGCCACCAGCAGAGCAGGATCGCCTAATGAAAAACTGTTTTTT. The chain links TRBV15 to TRBJ1-4; D gene ambiguous. CDR1 and CDR2 from the germline V gene are LNHNV and YYDKDF (reference sequence). The V end was cut by 1 base, the J end by 3 bases, with 9 bases between. This CDR3 contains 15 residues. The whole variable domain, filled in from reference TRBV15 and TRBJ1-4, reads DAMVIQNPRYQVTQFGKPVTLSCSQTLNHNVMYWYQQKSSQAPKLLFHYYDKDFNNEADTPDNFQSRRPNTSFCFLDIRSPGLGDTAMYLCATSRAGSPNEKLFFGSGTQLSVL.

This chain connects TRBV29-1 to TRBJ1-3; no clear D. This CDR3 is built from 11 residues. V lost 7 bases to trimming and J lost 4 bases, with 8 bases between them. Germline assignment: CDR1 SQVTM and CDR2 ANQGSEA. As DNA, the CDR3 is TGCAGCGGTATGACAGGAAACACCATATATTTT. It is translated as CSGMTGNTIYF.

The chain links TRBV19 to TRBJ2-7; 7 bases are a match to TRBD1. This CDR3 has 14 residues. CDR1 and CDR2 from the germline V gene are LNHDA and SQIVND (reference sequence). V gave up 4 bases and J gave up 6 bases; unmatched junction bases: 9. CDR3 sequence reads: CASSTGQAPGEQYF. The CDR3 bases are TGTGCCAGTAGTACCGGACAGGCCCCAGGCGAGCAGTACTTC.

The chain is built from TRBV19 and TRBJ2-1, with 12 positions matching TRBD2. Trimming took 0 bases from V and 7 from J; bases not matched to a gene: 10. Germline V gives CDR1 LNHDA, CDR2 SQIVND (reference sequence). CDR3 size: 18 residues. Written as DNA, the CDR3 is TGTGCCAGTAGTATAGATCGCGCTAGCGGGAGGGAAATAAATGAGCAGTTCTTC. This encodes CASSIDRASGREINEQFF. Together with reference TRBV19 and TRBJ2-1, the CDR3 gives the full variable domain: DGGITQSPKYLFRKEGQNVTLSCEQNLNHDAMYWYRQDPGQGLRLIYYSQIVNDFQKGDIAEGYSVSREKKESFPLTVTSAQKNPTAFYLCASSIDRASGREINEQFFGPGTRLTVL.

The J gene is TRBJ2-3, the V gene TRBV7-2, with TRBD1 as a possible D gene (6 bases). Germline CDR1 is SGHTA and CDR2 is FQGNSA. V was clipped by 5 bases and J by 5 bases, with 17 bases between them. The CDR3 is 15 residues long. The CDR3 here is CASSPRLGAGDTQYF. The CDR3 region has the DNA TGTGCCAGCAGCCCAAGACTGGGGGCTGGAGATACGCAGTATTTT.

For this clone: This clone may be a read error of a much larger clone one base away. The chain carries TRBV2 and TRBJ2-2, with 9 nucleotides matching TRBD1. The trim removed 6 bases at V and 4 bases at J, leaving 6 bases unmatched. The V gene's germline CDR1 is SNHLY and CDR2 FYNNEI. This CDR3 is built from 15 residues. CDR3 loop: CASRTGTGTTGELFF. CDR3 DNA: TGTGCCAGCAGAACCGGGACAGGGACCACCGGGGAGCTGTTTTTT.

The rearrangement uses TRBV6-1 and TRBJ1-5; the D gene is possibly TRBD1 (5 bases). The V and J ends lost 1 base and 2 bases respectively, with 9 bases between them. CDR1 and CDR2 (germline): MNHNS, SASEGT. The CDR3 has 15 amino acids. In DNA form, the CDR3 reads TGTGCCAGCAGTGAAGTCTGGGGGGGCAATCAGCCCCAGCATTTT. It is translated as CASSEVWGGNQPQHF.

This clone was seen ten or more times. The gene calls are TRBV7-2 and TRBJ1-3; D call uncertain. CDR1 and CDR2 (germline): SGHTA, FQGNSA. V shed 0 bases and J shed 8 bases, with 8 bases lying between them. The CDR3 consists of 13 residues. The CDR3 nucleotides are TGTGCCAGCAGCTTAGCCACGGCGGACACCATATATTTT. Its translation is CASSLATADTIYF. The entire variable domain, with the rest obtained from reference TRBV7-2 and TRBJ1-3, is as follows: GAGVSQSPSNKVTEKGKDVELRCDPISGHTALYWYRQSLGQGLEFLIYFQGNSAPDKSGLPSDRFSAERTGGSVSTLTIQRTQQEDSAVYLCASSLATADTIYFGEGSWLTVV.

This clone was seen only once. The chain links TRBV6-5 to TRBJ1-2; weak D call: TRBD1 (5 bases). Germline lookup yields CDR1 MNHEY and CDR2 SVGAGI. The V and J ends lost 7 bases and 7 bases respectively, with 19 bases between them. This CDR3 region has 14 residues. The CDR3 here is CASTREGPVGGYTF. CDR3 DNA sequence: TGTGCCAGCACCCGCGAGGGACCGGTTGGTGGCTACACCTTC.

CDR3 sequence: CASSLLSGTGEQYF. Written as DNA, the CDR3 is TGTGCCAGCAGTTTATTATCAGGGACGGGGGAGCAGTACTTC. The chain is built from TRBV28 and TRBJ2-7, with D perhaps being TRBD1 or TRBD2 (5 bases each). This CDR3 spans 14 amino acids. Trimming took 1 base from V and 7 from J, leaving 14 bases between them. Germline CDR1 MDHEN, CDR2 SYDVKM.

The chain combines TRBV6-5 with TRBJ1-2; 9 bases fit TRBD1. J gave up 4 bases and V 6 bases, and 9 bases lay outside the gene matches. This CDR3 comprises 15 residues. Germline-derived CDR1 and CDR2 are MNHEY and SVGAGI. As DNA, the CDR3 is TGTGCCAGCAGAAACACGGCGGGACAGGGCTATGGCTACACCTTC. It is translated as CASRNTAGQGYGYTF.

The chain carries TRBV6-1 and TRBJ2-4; D is unresolved. The CDR3 contains 15 residues. The germline V gene encodes CDR1 MNHNS and CDR2 SASEGT. V lost 4 bases and J lost 1, with 11 bases in between. In DNA form, the CDR3 reads TGTGCCAGCAGTGTGCCGGGCAAGGCCAAAAACATTCAGTACTTC. Protein sequence: CASSVPGKAKNIQYF.